These T cell receptor beta chains were read from a single sample in a study of blood T cell repertoires in COVID-19. Data came from immunoSEQ multiplex PCR; TCRdb stores just in-frame clones and leaves some out. Found here are 70,000 or so clones, 76% of them singletons; the top ten hold about 16%. The sample was peripheral blood. Receptor source: a man in his fifties or sixties with COVID-19, enrolled during active disease. CDR3s include the opening cysteine and the closing phenylalanine or tryptophan. A D gene is named only where the DNA matches it firmly. The listing skips clone size in some rows; elsewhere it reads once, few, many or a size class.

size	V	D	J	DNA	CDR3
NA	TRBV27	TRBD1	TRBJ1-5	TGTGCCAGCAGTTTAAACAGGGGGGGCAATCAGCCCCAGCATTTT	CASSLNRGGNQPQHF
few	TRBV15	TRBD2	TRBJ2-4	TGTGCCACCAGCAGATCGACTAGCGGAACCTTAGCCAAAAACATTCAGTACTTC	CATSRSTSGTLAKNIQYF
NA	TRBV9	TRBD2	TRBJ2-5	TGTGCCAGCAGCCCGAGACTAGCGGGGGGCCCAGAGACCCAGTACTTC	CASSPRLAGGPETQYF
NA	TRBV25-1	NA	TRBJ1-4	TGTGCCAGCAGTAGCCAGGACAGCTTAACTAATGAAAAACTGTTTTTT	CASSSQDSLTNEKLFF
NA	TRBV9	NA	TRBJ2-7	TGTGCCAGCAGCGTAGGAGACCGGGGATACGAGCAGTACTTC	CASSVGDRGYEQYF
NA	TRBV10-2	NA	TRBJ2-2	TGCGCCAGCAGGCGGTCGAACACCGGGGAGCTGTTTTTT	CASRRSNTGELFF
NA	TRBV18	NA	TRBJ1-2	TGTGCCAGCTCACCAACACGATTTACTACGACGGTCTATGGCTACACCTTC	CASSPTRFTTTVYGYTF
few	TRBV18	NA	TRBJ2-3	TGTGCCAGCTCACCGTCTGGGCACACAGATACGCAGTATTTT	CASSPSGHTDTQYF
once	TRBV28	TRBD1	TRBJ2-7	TGTGCCAGCAGGGGGACAGCCCCTTTGGAGCAGTACTTC	CASRGTAPLEQYF
NA	TRBV30	TRBD2	TRBJ2-1	TGTGCCTGGGCGACGATGGTGGGACTAGCGGGGCTGGAGCAGTTCTTC	CAWATMVGLAGLEQFF
NA	TRBV2	TRBD2	TRBJ2-7	TGTGCCAGCAGTGTCGGACTAGCGGGGAGAGACGAGCAGTACTTC	CASSVGLAGRDEQYF
once	TRBV12-5	NA	TRBJ1-5	TGTGCTAGTGGTCCTGGGGGGGGCGCTTGGAATCAGCCCCAGCATTTT	CASGPGGGAWNQPQHF
NA	TRBV9	NA	TRBJ1-2	TGTGCCAGCAGCCCAACAGACAGGTACGGCTACACCTTC	CASSPTDRYGYTF
many	TRBV7-9	TRBD2	TRBJ2-2	TGTGCCAGCAGCTCAGGACTAGCGGGGTCTTATGGCGGGGAGCTGTTTTTT	CASSSGLAGSYGGELFF
NA	TRBV6-1	NA	TRBJ1-2	TGTGCCAGCAGTGAAGACCTAGGGAGCTATGGCTACACCTTC	CASSEDLGSYGYTF
NA	TRBV28	NA	TRBJ1-5	TGTGCCAGCAGTTTATGGACTAATCAGCCCCAGCATTTT	CASSLWTNQPQHF
NA	TRBV7-9	NA	TRBJ1-5	TGTGCCAGCAGCTTTCTGCCGGGACCCCAGCATTTT	CASSFLPGPQHF
NA	TRBV4-2	NA	TRBJ2-2	TGTGCCAGCAGCCCCCACGTGGGCGGGGGCCGGAACACCGGGGAGCTGTTTTTT	CASSPHVGGGRNTGELFF
once	TRBV2	TRBD2	TRBJ2-1	TGTGCCAGCAGTGAAAGGACTAGCGGGTTGGACAATGAGCAGTTCTTC	CASSERTSGLDNEQFF